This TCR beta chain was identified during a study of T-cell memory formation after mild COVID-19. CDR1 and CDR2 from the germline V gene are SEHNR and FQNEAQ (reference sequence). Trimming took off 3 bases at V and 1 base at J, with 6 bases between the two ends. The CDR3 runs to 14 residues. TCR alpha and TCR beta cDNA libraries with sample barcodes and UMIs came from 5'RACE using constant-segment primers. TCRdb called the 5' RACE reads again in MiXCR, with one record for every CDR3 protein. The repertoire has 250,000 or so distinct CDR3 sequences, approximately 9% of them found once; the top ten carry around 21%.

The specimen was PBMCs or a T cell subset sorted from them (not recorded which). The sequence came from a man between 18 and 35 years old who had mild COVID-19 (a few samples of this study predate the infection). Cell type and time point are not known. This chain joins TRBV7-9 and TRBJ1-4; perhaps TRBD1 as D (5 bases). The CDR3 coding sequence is TGTGCCAGCAGCTTTAGGGGAACTAATGAAAAACTGTTTTTT. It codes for CASSFRGTNEKLFF. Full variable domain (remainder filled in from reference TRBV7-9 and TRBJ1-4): DTGVSQNPRHKITKRGQNVTFRCDPISEHNRLYWYRQTLGQGPEFLTYFQNEAQLEKSRLLSDRFSAERPKGSFSTLEIQRTEQGDSAMYLCASSFRGTNEKLFFGSGTQLSVL.